This TCR beta chain was recorded in a study of T cell repertoires in cytomegalovirus infection. The wider study: Well-studied HLA-B-restricted epitopes and recently identified HLA-C-restricted epitopes of CMV were both used in the study. Indicated by public TCR beta signatures were CMV infection and matching HLA type.

TCRdb re-called the reads through MiXCR, storing one row per CDR3 protein. The sample lists hundreds of thousands of distinct CDR3 sequences; around 30% were seen once. Points from the study as a whole: CMV-specific HLA-C-restricted TCR beta clonotypes dominated the ex vivo response. People with CMV and the relevant HLA were identified by cumulative public TCR beta family frequency.

V shed 6 bases and J 1 base; nucleotides not matched to a gene: 7. The CDR3 is 15 amino acids. Germline CDR1 reads MNHNS; CDR2 reads SASEGT. This clonotype appeared a few times. Its antigen remains unknown. The sequence derives from a human donor in good health (CMV status not recorded). Some clones in this sample may be carry-over from other donors' samples. Sequences were derived from cultured CD8+ T cells from PBMCs, sampled from culture after CMV antigen stimulation. This chain connects TRBV6-1 to TRBJ1-2, with 8 bases aligning to TRBD1. This CDR3 reads CASSLSGGINYGYTF. The CDR3 DNA follows: TGTGCCAGCAGCCTCTCAGGGGGCATTAACTATGGCTACACCTTC.